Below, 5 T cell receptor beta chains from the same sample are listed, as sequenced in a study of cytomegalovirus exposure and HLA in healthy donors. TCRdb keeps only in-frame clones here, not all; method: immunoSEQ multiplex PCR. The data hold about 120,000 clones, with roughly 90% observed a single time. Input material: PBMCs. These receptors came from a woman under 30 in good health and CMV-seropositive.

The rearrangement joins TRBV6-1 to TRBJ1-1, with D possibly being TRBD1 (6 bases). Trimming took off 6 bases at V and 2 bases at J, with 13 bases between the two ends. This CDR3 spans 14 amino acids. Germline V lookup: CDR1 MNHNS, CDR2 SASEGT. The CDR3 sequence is CASRETGLNTEAFF. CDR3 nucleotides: TGTGCCAGCAGGGAGACAGGTCTCAACACTGAAGCTTTCTTT.

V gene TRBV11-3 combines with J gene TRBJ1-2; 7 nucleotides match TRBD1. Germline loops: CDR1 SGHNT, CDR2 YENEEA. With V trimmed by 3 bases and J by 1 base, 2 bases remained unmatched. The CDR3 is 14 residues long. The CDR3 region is CASSFTGDNYGYTF. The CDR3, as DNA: TGTGCCAGCAGCTTCACAGGGGATAACTATGGCTACACCTTC.

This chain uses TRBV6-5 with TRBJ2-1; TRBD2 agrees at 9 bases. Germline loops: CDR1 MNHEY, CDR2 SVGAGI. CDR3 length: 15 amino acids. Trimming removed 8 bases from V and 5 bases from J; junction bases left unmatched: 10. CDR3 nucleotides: TGTGCCAGCTCTCCGGCGGGGGGGCCTAACAATGAGCAGTTCTTC. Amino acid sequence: CASSPAGGPNNEQFF.

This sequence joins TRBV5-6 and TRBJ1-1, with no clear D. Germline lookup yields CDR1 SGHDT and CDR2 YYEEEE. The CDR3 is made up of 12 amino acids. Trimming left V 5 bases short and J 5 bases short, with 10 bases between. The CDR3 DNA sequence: TGTGCCAGCAGTTTGTCCGGGACTGAAGCTTTCTTT. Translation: CASSLSGTEAFF.

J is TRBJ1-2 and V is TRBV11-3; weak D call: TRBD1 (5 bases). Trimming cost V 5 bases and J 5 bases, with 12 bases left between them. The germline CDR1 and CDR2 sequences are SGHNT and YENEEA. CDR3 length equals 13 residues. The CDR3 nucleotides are TGTGCCAGCAGCGGAAACAGGAGATATGGCTACACCTTC. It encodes CASSGNRRYGYTF.